What follows are 17 T cell receptor beta chains derived from one specimen sequenced in a study of cytomegalovirus exposure and HLA in healthy donors. PCR primers comprised 60 Vbeta and 13 Jbeta primers. The method was immunoSEQ multiplex PCR; TCRdb's version includes in-frame clones alone and lacks a portion of them. The repertoire holds 160,000 or so clones, with approximately 79% as singletons. Material: PBMCs. The receptor set was obtained from a man between 60 and 75 years old in good health and CMV-seronegative.

The rearrangement uses TRBV6-6 and TRBJ2-7; the D gene is possibly TRBD2 (6 bases). CDR1 and CDR2 from the germline V gene are MNHNY and SVGAGI (reference sequence). Deletions cut 4 bases from V and 7 bases from J, with 14 bases between. The CDR3 covers 13 residues. For the CDR3, the DNA is TGTGCCAGCAGTTCCGGAGGGCCGGGAGAGCAGTACTTC. Residues: CASSSGGPGEQYF.

The chain carries TRBV6-6 and TRBJ2-7; TRBD2 aligns across 7 bases. This CDR3 is 13 amino acids long. Germline CDR1 and CDR2: MNHNY and SVGAGI (reference sequence). V lost 8 bases, J lost 2 bases, and 6 bases stayed unmatched. The CDR3 coding sequence is TGTGCCAGCGTCAGCGGGGCAACCTACGAGCAGTACTTC. Translated: CASVSGATYEQYF.

V and J are TRBV19 and TRBJ2-7; D gene ambiguous. Deletions cut 5 bases from V and 4 bases from J, with 12 bases between. CDR3 size: 13 residues. Germline loops: CDR1 LNHDA, CDR2 SQIVND (reference sequence). The CDR3 DNA reads as TGTGCCAGTAGTTCCGACACAGAGTACGAGCAGTACTTC. It codes for CASSSDTEYEQYF.

V usage is TRBV28 and J usage is TRBJ2-3; the D gene is possibly TRBD1 (6 bases). This CDR3 is 14 amino acids long. The V and J ends lost 5 bases and 3 bases respectively, with 12 bases between them. Per the germline V gene, CDR1 is MDHEN and CDR2 is SYDVKM. The DNA for the CDR3 is TGTGCCAGCAGTGAGGCAGGGGTGACAGATACGCAGTATTTT. Its translation: CASSEAGVTDTQYF. Together with reference TRBV28 and TRBJ2-3, the CDR3 gives the full variable domain: DVKVTQSSRYLVKRTGEKVFLECVQDMDHENMFWYRQDPGLGLRLIYFSYDVKMKEKGDIPEGYSVSREKKERFSLILESASTNQTSMYLCASSEAGVTDTQYFGPGTRLTVL.

This chain joins TRBV28 and TRBJ1-3; 11 nucleotides align to TRBD1. Germline V gene data show CDR1 as MDHEN and CDR2 as SYDVKM. The CDR3 consists of 17 residues. V was clipped by 9 bases and J by 0 bases; unmatched bases: 10. The CDR3 loop reads CASRGQGVTSSGNTIYF. In nucleotides, the CDR3 is TGTGCCAGTCGGGGACAGGGGGTTACCTCCTCTGGAAACACCATATATTTT.

V gene TRBV7-2 combines with J gene TRBJ2-1, with a possible D match to TRBD2 (6 bases). CDR1 and CDR2 from the germline V gene are SGHTA and FQGNSA. The V end lost 1 base, the J end lost 13 bases, and 14 bases lay between the germline ends. The CDR3 covers 13 residues. The CDR3 region has the DNA TGTGCCAGCAGCTTAGTGGCTCCGGGACTTCAGTTCTTC. Residues: CASSLVAPGLQFF. Complete variable domain (other parts from reference TRBV7-2 and TRBJ2-1): GAGVSQSPSNKVTEKGKDVELRCDPISGHTALYWYRQSLGQGLEFLIYFQGNSAPDKSGLPSDRFSAERTGGSVSTLTIQRTQQEDSAVYLCASSLVAPGLQFFGPGTRLTVL.

This clone turned up a few times. The rearrangement uses TRBV11-3 and TRBJ2-5, with 13 bases matching TRBD2. J lost 5 bases, V lost 5 bases, and 8 bases had no gene match. CDR3 length: 16 residues. Per germline, CDR1 SGHNT and CDR2 YENEEA. The CDR3 loop reads CASSLGLAGEEETQYF. CDR3 sequence (DNA): TGTGCCAGCAGCCTCGGACTAGCGGGAGAGGAGGAGACCCAGTACTTC.

The chain employs TRBV12-5 and TRBJ2-7; 8 nucleotides agree with TRBD1. The CDR3 covers 13 residues. Losses at the gene ends were 6 bases for V and 3 bases for J; bases not matched to a gene: 4. Germline CDR1 LGHNT, CDR2 FRNRAP. The CDR3 DNA reads TGTGCTAGTGGATCTGGACAGGGCTACGAGCAGTACTTC. Translating it yields CASGSGQGYEQYF.

This clone is a singleton in its sample. The genes are TRBV6-6 and TRBJ2-3; no firm D call. V was clipped by 8 bases and J by 1 base, with 10 bases between them. In germline, CDR1 is MNHNY, CDR2 SVGAGI (reference sequence). The CDR3 covers 13 residues. The CDR3 loop reads CASSPFRTDTQYF. In DNA, the CDR3 is TGTGCCAGCTCCCCCTTCCGCACAGATACGCAGTATTTT.

A note on this clone: Other DNA sequences in the sample encode the same CDR3. The chain uses TRBV18 and TRBJ2-7; 11 nucleotides align to TRBD1. The germline gives CDR1 KGHSH, CDR2 LQKENI. V lost 0 bases, J lost 6 bases, and 4 bases stayed unmatched. CDR3 length equals 15 residues. CDR3 region: CASSPPGTGGGEQYF. For the CDR3, the DNA is TGTGCCAGCTCACCACCAGGGACAGGGGGGGGCGAGCAGTACTTC.

This clone has a single count. The sample carries other DNA sequences with the same CDR3. The rearrangement joins TRBV28 to TRBJ1-4; D perhaps matches TRBD1 (5 bases). This CDR3 is built from 15 residues. Germline CDR1 and CDR2: MDHEN and SYDVKM. V was shortened by 5 bases and J by 0 bases, with 10 bases between the two germline ends. CDR3 coding DNA: TGTGCCAGCAGTCTAGCGGGGGCAACTAATGAAAAACTGTTTTTT. Encoded protein: CASSLAGATNEKLFF.

This sequence joins TRBV9 and TRBJ2-1; a possible D gene is TRBD2 (6 bases). V was shortened by 4 bases and J by 4 bases, with 18 bases between the two germline ends. This CDR3 spans 16 amino acids. Germline CDR1 reads SGDLS; CDR2 reads YYNGEE. CDR3 in amino acids: CASSRTSAGNYNEQFF. The CDR3 bases are TGTGCCAGCAGCCGAACCAGTGCGGGGAATTACAATGAGCAGTTCTTC.

This clone showed up just once. Relative to the germline gene, one junction end is altered; a read error may explain this. This chain connects TRBV7-9 to TRBJ1-1; maybe TRBD1 (5 bases). Germline assignment: CDR1 SEHNR and CDR2 FQNEAQ (reference sequence). The CDR3 is 15 residues long. CDR3 amino acids: CSSSFWLGENTEAFF. CDR3 nucleotides: TGTTCCAGCAGCTTTTGGTTAGGGGAAAACACTGAAGCTTTCTTT.

The V call is TRBV9, the J call TRBJ1-2, with D maybe TRBD1 (6 bases). The CDR3 runs 15 residues. Per germline, CDR1 SGDLS and CDR2 YYNGEE. V shed 4 bases and J shed 4 bases, with 17 bases lying between them. CDR3 sequence reads: CASSSEDSPLYGYTF. CDR3 nucleotides: TGTGCCAGCAGCTCCGAGGACAGCCCCCTCTATGGCTACACCTTC.

The chain has TRBV4-3 and TRBJ1-1, with D possibly matching TRBD1 (6 bases). The CDR3 sequence is 13 residues long. V lost 5 bases to trimming and J lost 3 bases, with 10 bases between them. Per germline, CDR1 LGHNA and CDR2 YSLEER. The CDR3 spells CASSNRADTEAFF. The CDR3 DNA reads as TGCGCCAGCAGCAACAGGGCTGACACTGAAGCTTTCTTT.

This chain links TRBV27 with TRBJ2-7; 9 bases line up with TRBD1. In germline, CDR1 is MNHEY, CDR2 SMNVEV (reference sequence). With V trimmed by 5 bases and J by 6 bases, 5 bases remained unmatched. The CDR3 contains 13 residues. The CDR3 nucleotides are TGTGCCAGCAGTGCACAGGACAGGGGCGAGCAGTACTTC. This sequence encodes CASSAQDRGEQYF.

This rearrangement joins TRBV4-3 to TRBJ2-7; D gene unclear. V was cut by 2 bases and J by 0 bases, with 8 bases left in between. CDR1 LGHNA and CDR2 YSLEER come from the germline V gene. This CDR3 is built from 14 residues. This CDR3 is CASSQLVSSYEQYF. In nucleotides, the CDR3 is TGCGCCAGCAGCCAATTGGTCAGCTCCTACGAGCAGTACTTC.